This T cell receptor beta chain was profiled in a study of shared clonotypes between healthy human individuals. The CDR3 totals 16 residues. Germline lookup yields CDR1 MNHEY and CDR2 SMNVEV (reference sequence). With 3 bases clipped from V and 4 bases from J, the junction kept 7 bases outside the gene matches. The repertoire was sequenced with immunoSEQ multiplex PCR; TCRdb's copy has only in-frame clones and lacks some. This sample has roughly 700,000 clones; about 90% occur once, and the top ten carry 34%. The J gene is TRBJ2-2, the V gene TRBV27, with 8 bases fitting TRBD1. Sequences were obtained from memory CD8+ T cells from PBMCs. Subset noted: CD45RO+ cells pooled with CCR7-negative TemRA cells. The clonotype originates from a man aged 18 to 29 in good health. Some clones in this sample may be carry-over from other donors' samples. CDR3 DNA sequence: TGTGCCAGCAGTTTGGGGCAGGGGGCGGGCACCGGGGAGCTGTTTTTT. Translation gives CASSLGQGAGTGELFF.